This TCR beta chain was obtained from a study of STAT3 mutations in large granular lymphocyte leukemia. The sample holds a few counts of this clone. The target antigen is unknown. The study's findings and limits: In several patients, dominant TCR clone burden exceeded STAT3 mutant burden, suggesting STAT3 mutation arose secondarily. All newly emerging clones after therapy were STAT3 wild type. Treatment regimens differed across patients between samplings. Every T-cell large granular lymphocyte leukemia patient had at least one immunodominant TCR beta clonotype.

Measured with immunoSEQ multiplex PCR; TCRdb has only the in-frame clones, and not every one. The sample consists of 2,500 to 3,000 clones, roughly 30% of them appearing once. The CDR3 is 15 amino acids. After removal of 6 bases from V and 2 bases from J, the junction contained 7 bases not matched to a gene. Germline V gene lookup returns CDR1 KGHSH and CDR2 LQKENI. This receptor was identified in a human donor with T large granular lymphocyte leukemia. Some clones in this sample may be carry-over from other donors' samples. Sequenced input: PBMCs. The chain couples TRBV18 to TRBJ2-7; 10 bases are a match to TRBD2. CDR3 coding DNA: TGTGCCAGCTCGCTCGGGACTAGCGACACCTACGAGCAGTACTTC. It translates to CASSLGTSDTYEQYF. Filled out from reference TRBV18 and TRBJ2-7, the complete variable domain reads NAGVMQNPRHLVRRRGQEARLRCSPMKGHSHVYWYRQLPEEGLKFMVYLQKENIIDESGMPKERFSAEFPKEGPSILRIQQVVRGDSAAYFCASSLGTSDTYEQYFGPGTRLTVT.